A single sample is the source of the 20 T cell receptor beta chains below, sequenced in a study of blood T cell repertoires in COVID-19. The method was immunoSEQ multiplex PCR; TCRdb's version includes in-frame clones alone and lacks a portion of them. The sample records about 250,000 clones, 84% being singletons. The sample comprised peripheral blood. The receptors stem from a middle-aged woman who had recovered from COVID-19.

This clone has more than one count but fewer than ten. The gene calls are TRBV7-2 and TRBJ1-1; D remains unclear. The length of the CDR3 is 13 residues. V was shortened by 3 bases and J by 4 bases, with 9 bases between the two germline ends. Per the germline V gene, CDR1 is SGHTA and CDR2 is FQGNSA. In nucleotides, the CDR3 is TGTGCCAGCAGCTTTCCCGGCGGCACTGAAGCTTTCTTT. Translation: CASSFPGGTEAFF.

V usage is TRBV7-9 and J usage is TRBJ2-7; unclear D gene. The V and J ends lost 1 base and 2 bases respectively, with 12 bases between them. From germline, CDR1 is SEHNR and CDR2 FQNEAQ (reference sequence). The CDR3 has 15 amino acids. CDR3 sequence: CASSLDGSRTYEQYF. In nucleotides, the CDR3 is TGTGCCAGCAGCTTAGACGGTAGCAGAACCTACGAGCAGTACTTC.

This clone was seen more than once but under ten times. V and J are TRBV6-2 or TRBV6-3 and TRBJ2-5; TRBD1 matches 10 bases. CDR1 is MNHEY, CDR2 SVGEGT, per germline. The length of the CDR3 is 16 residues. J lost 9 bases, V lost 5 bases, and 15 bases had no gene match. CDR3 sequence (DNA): TGTGCCAGCAGTCGGACCGAAGGACAGGGGGGGTGGGCCCAGTACTTC. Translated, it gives CASSRTEGQGGWAQYF.

CDR3 amino acids: CASERGGYGYTF. The CDR3 coding sequence is TGTGCCAGCGAGCGGGGGGGTTACGGCTACACCTTC. The chain carries TRBV7-9 and TRBJ1-2, with TRBD1 as a possible D gene (5 bases). The V and J ends lost 8 bases and 8 bases respectively, with 15 bases between them. The germline CDR1 and CDR2 sequences are SEHNR and FQNEAQ (reference sequence). CDR3 length equals 12 residues.

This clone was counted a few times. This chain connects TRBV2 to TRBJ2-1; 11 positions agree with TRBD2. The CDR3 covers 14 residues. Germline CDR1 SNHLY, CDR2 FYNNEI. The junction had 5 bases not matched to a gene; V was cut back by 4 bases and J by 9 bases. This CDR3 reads CASSGSSGGTEQFF. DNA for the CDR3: TGTGCCAGCAGTGGGTCTAGCGGGGGGACTGAGCAGTTCTTC.

CDR3 DNA sequence: TGTGCCAGCACCACGACAGGGGTAGACACTGAAGCTTTCTTT. It is translated as CASTTTGVDTEAFF. This chain uses TRBV3-1 (or the pseudogene TRBV3-2) with TRBJ1-1; 8 bases match TRBD1. The CDR3 spans 14 residues. Germline CDR1 and CDR2: LGHDT and YNNKEL (reference sequence). V shed 7 bases, J shed 3 bases, and the junction held 7 bases outside the gene matches.

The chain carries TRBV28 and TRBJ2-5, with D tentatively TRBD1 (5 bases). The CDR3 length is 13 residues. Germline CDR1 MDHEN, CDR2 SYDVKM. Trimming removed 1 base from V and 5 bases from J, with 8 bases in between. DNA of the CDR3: TGTGCCAGCAGTTTATTAGGGGTTGAGACCCAGTACTTC. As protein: CASSLLGVETQYF.

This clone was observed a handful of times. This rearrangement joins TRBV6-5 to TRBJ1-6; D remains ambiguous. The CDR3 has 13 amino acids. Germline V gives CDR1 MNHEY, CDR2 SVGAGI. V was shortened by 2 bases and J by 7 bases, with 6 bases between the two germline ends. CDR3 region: CASSYSGNSPLHF. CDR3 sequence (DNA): TGTGCCAGCAGTTACAGCGGCAATTCACCCCTCCACTTT.

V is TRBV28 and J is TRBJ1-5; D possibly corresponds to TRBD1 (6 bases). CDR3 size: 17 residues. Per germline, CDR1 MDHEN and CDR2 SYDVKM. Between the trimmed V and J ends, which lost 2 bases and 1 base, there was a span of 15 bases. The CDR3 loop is CASSLEWAGASNQPQHF. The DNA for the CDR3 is TGTGCCAGCAGTTTAGAATGGGCAGGGGCCAGCAATCAGCCCCAGCATTTT.

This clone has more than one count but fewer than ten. As DNA, the CDR3 is TGCGCCAGCAGCCTTGGGACAGCGACTTACAATGAGCAGTTCTTC. Translated, it gives CASSLGTATYNEQFF. The chain links TRBV4-1 to TRBJ2-1, with 7 bases fitting TRBD1. The CDR3 runs 15 residues. With V trimmed by 4 bases and J by 4 bases, 7 bases remained unmatched. The germline CDR1 and CDR2 sequences are MGHRA and YSYEKL.

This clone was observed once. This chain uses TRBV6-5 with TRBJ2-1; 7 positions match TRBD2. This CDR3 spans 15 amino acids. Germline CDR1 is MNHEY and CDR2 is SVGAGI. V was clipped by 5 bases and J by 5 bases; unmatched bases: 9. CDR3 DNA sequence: TGTGCCAGCAGTAAAAGCGGGGTCATACACAATGAGCAGTTCTTC. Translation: CASSKSGVIHNEQFF.

Here the CDR3 DNA reads TGTGCCAGCAGATTAAGGCCATCGGGGACCGGGGAGCTGTTTTTT. Amino acid sequence: CASRLRPSGTGELFF. This chain uses TRBV11-3 with TRBJ2-2, with D tentatively TRBD2 (5 bases). The germline V and J ends were trimmed by 6 bases and 5 bases, with 16 bases remaining between them. The CDR3 has 15 amino acids. Per germline, CDR1 SGHNT and CDR2 YENEEA.

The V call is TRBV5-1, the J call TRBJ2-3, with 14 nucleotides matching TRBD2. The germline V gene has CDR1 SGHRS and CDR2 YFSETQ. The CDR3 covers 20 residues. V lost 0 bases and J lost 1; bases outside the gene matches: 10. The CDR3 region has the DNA TGCGCCAGCAGCTTGGAAGTCGGGACTAGCGGGGGCCGGCGCACAGATACGCAGTATTTT. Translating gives CASSLEVGTSGGRRTDTQYF.

The CDR3 bases are TGTGCCAGCAGTCTCCGGACAGGGGGTCGAGAGGGCTACACCTTC. This encodes CASSLRTGGREGYTF. This chain joins TRBV28 and TRBJ1-2; TRBD1 matches at 10 bases. J lost 8 bases, V lost 5 bases, and 11 bases had no gene match. The CDR3 runs to 15 residues. CDR1 is MDHEN, CDR2 SYDVKM, per germline.

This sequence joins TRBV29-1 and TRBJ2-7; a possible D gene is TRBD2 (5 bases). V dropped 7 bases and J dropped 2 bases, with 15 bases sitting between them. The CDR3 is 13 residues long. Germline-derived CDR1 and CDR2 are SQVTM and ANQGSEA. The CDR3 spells CSAISEVPYEQYF. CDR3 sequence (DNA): TGCAGCGCCATTAGCGAAGTTCCCTACGAGCAGTACTTC.

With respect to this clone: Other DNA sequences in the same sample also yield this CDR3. CDR3 in amino acids: CASSPGQGNSPLHF. CDR3 sequence (DNA): TGTGCCAGCTCACCGGGACAGGGGAATTCACCCCTCCACTTT. This chain joins TRBV2 and TRBJ1-6; 10 nucleotides align to TRBD1. With 8 bases clipped from V and 7 bases from J, the junction kept 5 bases outside the gene matches. CDR1 is SNHLY and CDR2 is FYNNEI in the germline V gene. This CDR3 has 14 residues.

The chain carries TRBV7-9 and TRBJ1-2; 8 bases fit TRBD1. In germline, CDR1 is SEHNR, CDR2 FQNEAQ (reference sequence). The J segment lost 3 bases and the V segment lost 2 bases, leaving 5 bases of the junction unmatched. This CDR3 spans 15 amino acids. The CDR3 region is CASSLRTGRDYGYTF. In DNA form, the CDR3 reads TGTGCCAGCAGCTTACGGACAGGGCGGGACTATGGCTACACCTTC. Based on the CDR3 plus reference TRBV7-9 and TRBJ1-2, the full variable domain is DTGVSQNPRHKITKRGQNVTFRCDPISEHNRLYWYRQTLGQGPEFLTYFQNEAQLEKSRLLSDRFSAERPKGSFSTLEIQRTEQGDSAMYLCASSLRTGRDYGYTFGSGTRLTVV.

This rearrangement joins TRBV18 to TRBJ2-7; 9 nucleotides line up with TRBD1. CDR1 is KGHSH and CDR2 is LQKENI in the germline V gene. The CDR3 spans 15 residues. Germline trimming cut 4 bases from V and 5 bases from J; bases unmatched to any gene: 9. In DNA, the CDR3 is TGTGCCAGCTCACAACGCCGGGACAGGGACCACGAGCAGTACTTC. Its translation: CASSQRRDRDHEQYF.

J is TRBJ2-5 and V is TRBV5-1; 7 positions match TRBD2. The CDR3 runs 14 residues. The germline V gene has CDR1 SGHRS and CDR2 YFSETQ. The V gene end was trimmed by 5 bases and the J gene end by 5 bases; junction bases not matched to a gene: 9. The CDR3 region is CASSSPAGQETQYF. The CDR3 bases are TGCGCCAGCAGTTCACCAGCGGGGCAGGAGACCCAGTACTTC.

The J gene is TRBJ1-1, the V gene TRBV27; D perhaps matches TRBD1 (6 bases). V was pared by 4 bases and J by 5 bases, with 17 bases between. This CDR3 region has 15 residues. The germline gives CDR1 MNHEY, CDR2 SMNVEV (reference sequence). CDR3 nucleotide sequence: TGTGCCAGCAGTTGGGGAGGGGGGCAGGGAACTGAAGCTTTCTTT. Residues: CASSWGGGQGTEAFF.